One and the same sample provided the 2 T cell receptor beta chains below, sequenced in a study of cytomegalovirus exposure and HLA in healthy donors. It was with 60 Vbeta and 13 Jbeta primers that the PCR ran. Some clones are missing from TCRdb's copy, which holds only in-frame ones; the method was immunoSEQ multiplex PCR. There are about 170,000 clones in the sample; over 65% occur only once, and 0.75% to 0.8% lies in the top ten. Material: PBMCs. These receptors were obtained from a female donor in good health and CMV-seronegative.

This clone was found a few times. The chain couples TRBV21-1 to TRBJ2-3; the table assigns TRBD2, which was not confirmed against the DNA. TRBV21-1 is reported as a pseudogene. This CDR3 has 18 residues. The CDR3 here is CASSCHRGRAGRIGTQYF. In DNA form, the CDR3 reads TGTGCCAGCAGCTGCCACCGTGGGAGGGCAGGGCGGATTGGTACGCAGTATTTT.

This clone has just one count. This sequence joins TRBV4-3 and TRBJ2-5; 8 bases map to TRBD1. The V gene's germline CDR1 is LGHNA and CDR2 YSLEER. V lost 3 bases, J lost 2 bases, and 8 bases stayed unmatched. The CDR3 runs 16 residues. The CDR3 loop reads CASSHSGTGGQETQYF. As DNA, the CDR3 is TGCGCCAGCAGCCACTCCGGGACAGGTGGACAAGAGACCCAGTACTTC.